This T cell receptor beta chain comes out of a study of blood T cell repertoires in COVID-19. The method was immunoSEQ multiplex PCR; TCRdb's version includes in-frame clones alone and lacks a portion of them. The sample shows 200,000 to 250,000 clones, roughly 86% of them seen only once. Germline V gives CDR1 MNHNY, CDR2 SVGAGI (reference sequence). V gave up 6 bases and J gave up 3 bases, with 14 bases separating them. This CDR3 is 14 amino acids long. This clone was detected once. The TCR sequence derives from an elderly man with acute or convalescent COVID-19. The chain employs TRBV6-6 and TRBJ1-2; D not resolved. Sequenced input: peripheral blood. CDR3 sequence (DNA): TGTGCCAGCAGCCCTAGAGTTCGGGACTATGGCTACACCTTC. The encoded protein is CASSPRVRDYGYTF.